This T cell receptor (beta chain) was sequenced during a study of graft-versus-host responses after intestinal transplantation. Another site or the posterior iliac crest supplied the bone marrow collected after transplant. This clone was seen just once. V lost 3 bases to trimming and J lost 0 bases; unmatched junction nucleotides: 5. CDR1 and CDR2 from the germline V gene are SGHNT and YYREEE (reference sequence). This CDR3 comprises 17 residues. The table came from immunoSEQ multiplex PCR; TCRdb's copy has only in-frame clones and leaves some out. Of more than 15,000 clones listed, 86% are singletons.

The source was bone marrow, collected around 130 days after transplant. This chain uses TRBV5-4 with TRBJ2-6; TRBD1 matches at 8 bases. This receptor was obtained from a human patient who received an intestinal transplant, so some T cells may come from the graft donor. CDR3 amino acids: CASSSGGSFSGANVLTF. CDR3 coding DNA: TGTGCCAGCAGCTCAGGGGGCTCATTCTCTGGGGCCAACGTCCTGACTTTC.